This T cell receptor (beta chain) derives from a study of cytomegalovirus exposure and HLA in healthy donors. Overall study results and limits: There were reportedly fewer N-insertions in an Asian-associated ancestry cluster than the approximately 630-donor mean, in a later analysis. Some TCR beta chains (about 170 of them) were listed as cytomegalovirus-associated.

Comment on this clone: Its antigen is still unknown.

The primer mix had 60 Vbeta and 13 Jbeta primers. Authors' processing steps: Around 9.9 million shared chains were among the approximately 87 million unique TCR beta chains that a later analysis counted. Clones were sequenced by immunoSEQ multiplex PCR, and TCRdb holds only the in-frame ones, with some missing. V and J calls and clone size are those listed in that table; D and trimming were worked out from the DNA. This table holds more than 95,000 clones, around 80% found once. V was cut by 3 bases and J by 1 base, with 11 bases left in between. The CDR3 consists of 15 residues. Germline V gene sequence: CDR1 LNHDA, CDR2 SQIVND (reference sequence).

The sequenced material came from PBMCs. This clonotype was sampled from a woman aged 40 to 50 in good health and CMV-seronegative. The chain recombines TRBV19 with TRBJ2-3; possible D gene TRBD1, 5 bases. The CDR3, as DNA: TGTGCCAGTAGTATTGGGGCACCCCGCACAGATACGCAGTATTTT. Protein: CASSIGAPRTDTQYF.